A selection of T cell receptor beta chains follows, all from one sample in a study of CD8+ T cells in alopecia areata. Repertoires were generated with immunoSEQ multiplex PCR, while TCRdb's copy carries only in-frame clones and drops some. The sample has hundreds of thousands of clones, roughly two fifths seen once; the top ten hold around 0.48%. This material consisted of CD4+ T cells sorted from blood, taken between weeks 30 and 35, from a patient treated with tofacitinib. Receptors originate from a human donor with alopecia areata. Each CDR3 is given with its conserved first and last residue. D genes are given only for firm matches. Size tells how often a clone was seen (once, few, many) or the class of an expanded clone, and some rows leave it out.

>12|NA|TRBJ2-2|NA|TRBV30
CAWRLNTGELFF
TGTGCCTGGAGACTTAACACCGGGGAGCTGTTTTTT
>15|TRBD2|TRBJ2-1|few|TRBV30
CAWSRASGWPNEQFF
TGTGCCTGGAGCCGGGCTAGCGGCTGGCCCAATGAGCAGTTCTTC
>15|NA|TRBJ2-3|few|TRBV7-2
CASSLAGVPTDTQYF
TGTGCCAGCAGCTTAGCAGGGGTGCCCACAGATACGCAGTATTTT
>14|TRBD1|TRBJ2-2|NA|TRBV11-1
CASSFTGGSGELFF
TGTGCCAGCAGCTTTACAGGGGGCTCCGGGGAGCTGTTTTTT
>15|NA|TRBJ2-3|NA|TRBV30
CALERAGRGADTQYF
TGTGCCCTGGAAAGGGCCGGACGAGGAGCAGATACGCAGTATTTT
>13|NA|TRBJ2-1|NA|TRBV5-1
CASSLDFRREQFF
TGCGCCAGCAGCTTGGATTTCAGACGGGAGCAGTTCTTC
>14|TRBD2|TRBJ2-5|NA|TRBV30
CAWRIAGGGETQYF
TGTGCCTGGAGGATAGCGGGAGGGGGAGAGACCCAGTACTTC
>14|NA|TRBJ1-5|few|TRBV29-1
CSVESDGPNQPQHF
TGCAGCGTGGAGTCGGACGGACCTAATCAGCCCCAGCATTTT
>14|NA|TRBJ1-6|NA|TRBV2
CASSFDKPNSPLHF
TGTGCCAGCAGTTTCGACAAACCCAATTCACCCCTCCACTTT
>18|TRBD2|TRBJ2-3|once|TRBV30
CAWSGETSGGQGTDTQYF
TGTGCCTGGAGTGGTGAGACTAGCGGGGGCCAAGGCACAGATACGCAGTATTTT
>16|TRBD1|TRBJ2-1|few|TRBV7-2
CASSHPGTGFYNEQFF
TGTGCCAGCAGTCATCCCGGGACAGGGTTTTACAATGAGCAGTTCTTC
>15|NA|TRBJ2-7|NA|TRBV6-1
CASSENYGVLYEQYF
TGTGCCAGCAGTGAAAACTATGGAGTGCTCTACGAGCAGTACTTC
>15|TRBD2|TRBJ2-1|NA|TRBV30
CAWSAGLADYNEQFF
TGTGCCTGGAGTGCGGGACTAGCGGACTACAATGAGCAGTTCTTC
>15|TRBD2|TRBJ2-7|NA|TRBV19
CASTKRGDRAYEQYF
TGTGCCAGTACCAAGCGGGGGGACCGAGCATACGAGCAGTACTTC
>16|TRBD2|TRBJ2-2|NA|TRBV15
CATSRDTGGVAGELFF
TGTGCCACCAGCAGAGATACGGGGGGAGTAGCCGGGGAGCTGTTTTTT
>17|TRBD1|TRBJ2-1|NA|TRBV19
CASSPTRDRRLYNEQFF
TGTGCCAGTAGTCCAACTAGGGACAGGCGCTTATACAATGAGCAGTTCTTC
>12|NA|TRBJ2-5|NA|TRBV5-1
CASVTVEETQYF
TGCGCCAGCGTGACAGTAGAAGAGACCCAGTACTTC
>12|NA|TRBJ2-5|few|TRBV5-6
CASSPRRETQYF
TGTGCCAGCAGCCCGAGGCGAGAGACCCAGTACTTC
>15|TRBD1|TRBJ2-7|few|TRBV11-2
CASSLAGQGTYEQYF
TGTGCCAGCAGCTTAGCCGGACAGGGAACCTACGAGCAGTACTTC
>12|NA|TRBJ2-1|NA|TRBV2
CALQGRGSEQFF
TGTGCCTTACAGGGACGGGGCAGTGAGCAGTTCTTC
>11|NA|TRBJ1-1|NA|TRBV28
CASSQQRQVGF
TGTGCCAGCAGTCAACAAAGACAGGTGGGATTT
>12|NA|TRBJ1-1|few|TRBV29-1
CSVQPMNTEAFF
TGCAGCGTCCAGCCGATGAACACTGAAGCTTTCTTT
>15|NA|TRBJ2-3|once|TRBV7-6
CASSLDGGRKDTQYF
TGTGCCAGCAGCTTAGACGGGGGGCGCAAAGATACGCAGTATTTT
>16|TRBD1|TRBJ1-1|NA|TRBV9
CASSVRADRGLAEAFF
TGTGCCAGCAGCGTGAGGGCGGACAGGGGGTTGGCTGAAGCTTTCTTT
>18|NA|TRBJ1-1|NA|TRBV9
CASSASHSGARWATEAFF
TGTGCCAGCAGCGCCTCACACTCCGGGGCGCGGTGGGCCACTGAAGCTTTCTTT
>15|NA|TRBJ2-7|NA|TRBV9
CASSSGWGSSYEQYF
TGTGCCAGCAGCTCAGGGTGGGGGAGCTCCTACGAGCAGTACTTC
>16|TRBD2|TRBJ2-1|NA|TRBV29-1
CSVEEVAGAPLYEQFF
TGCAGCGTTGAAGAGGTAGCGGGGGCCCCTTTGTATGAGCAGTTCTTC
>14|NA|TRBJ1-1|few|TRBV6-1
CASSVSDGNTEAFF
TGTGCCAGCAGTGTCTCAGACGGTAACACTGAAGCTTTCTTT
>16|NA|TRBJ1-1|NA|TRBV6-5
CASSYRQVVGNTEAFF
TGTGCCAGCAGTTACAGACAGGTAGTTGGAAACACTGAAGCTTTCTTT
>14|NA|TRBJ1-5|NA|TRBV6-5
CASSYSFRDQPQHF
TGTGCCAGCAGTTACAGTTTTAGGGATCAGCCCCAGCATTTT
>15|NA|TRBJ1-2|NA|TRBV30
CAWSVQDLRNYGYTF
TGTGCCTGGAGTGTACAGGACTTGAGGAACTATGGCTACACCTTC
>13|NA|TRBJ1-4|NA|TRBV6-5
CASSYSADEKLFF
TGTGCCAGCAGTTACTCCGCAGATGAAAAACTGTTTTTT
>15|TRBD1|TRBJ2-7|NA|TRBV5-6
CASSLGGTGGQLCDF
TGTGCCAGCAGCTTGGGAGGGACAGGGGGCCAACTTTGCGACTTC
>11|NA|TRBJ2-7|NA|TRBV7-9
CASSLQGEQYF
TGTGCCAGCAGCTTACAGGGCGAGCAGTACTTC
>17|NA|TRBJ2-4|few|TRBV19
CASSIEGAGTTKNIQYF
TGTGCCAGTAGTATTGAAGGGGCCGGGACAACCAAAAACATTCAGTACTTC
>15|TRBD1|TRBJ1-3|NA|TRBV30
CAWSVPPGQGNTIYF
TGTGCCTGGAGTGTACCTCCGGGACAGGGAAACACCATATATTTT